This T cell receptor (beta chain) originates from a study of human T cells and chemical hapten exposure. Study-level background: Sensitizing treatment utilized 2% DPC over a 2 cm by 2 cm portion of upper inner arm skin. Patch tests put 0.01% DPC on the upper back, and the results were checked at 6 days. Small volume differences among pooled libraries mainly caused per-sample TCR yield variation.

CDR3 length equals 15 residues. Looked up from germline, CDR1 is SGDLS and CDR2 is YYNGEE. The trim removed 4 bases at V and 6 bases at J, leaving 10 bases unmatched. TCRdb ran MiXCR on the RACE reads and lists one entry per CDR3 protein. This sample has about 380,000 distinct CDR3 sequences, with 4% to 5.5% found just once. This clonotype has at least ten counts. Time point given: patch test 1, 2 weeks after DPC sensitization. As for treatment: therapeutic diphenylcyclopropenone sensitization with weekly scalp DPC. It was from unfractionated whole blood that total RNA was extracted. Sequences were derived from whole blood, sampled in connection with sensitization to the hapten diphenylcyclopropenone (DPC). The source of this sequence is a woman aged 45-59 years with alopecia areata. Some clones in this sample may be carry-over from other donors' samples. The genes are TRBV9 and TRBJ2-3; 8 positions agree with TRBD2. The CDR3 loop is CASSPSPGLGDTQYF. In DNA form, the CDR3 reads TGTGCCAGCAGCCCCTCTCCGGGACTAGGGGATACGCAGTATTTT.